Below are 24 T cell receptor beta chains sequenced from a single sample in a study of cytomegalovirus exposure and HLA in healthy donors. Primers included in the PCR were 60 Vbeta and 13 Jbeta primers. Sequenced by immunoSEQ multiplex PCR; TCRdb stores in-frame clones only, minus some. Its table lists 80,000 to 95,000 clones. Sequenced input: PBMCs. These receptors came from a man aged 45-65 years in good health and CMV-seropositive.

The chain links TRBV19 to TRBJ2-2; weak D call: TRBD2 (5 bases). In germline, CDR1 is LNHDA, CDR2 SQIVND (reference sequence). This CDR3 has 15 residues. The V gene lost 7 bases and the J gene lost 0 bases, with 12 bases spanning the gap. The CDR3 loop is CASTERMANTGELFF. CDR3 bases: TGTGCCAGTACCGAGCGGATGGCGAACACCGGGGAGCTGTTTTTT.

As concerns this clone: Other DNA sequences of this sample code for an identical CDR3. J is TRBJ1-2 and V is TRBV13; D is uncertain. Between the trimmed V and J ends, which lost 0 bases and 7 bases, there was a span of 9 bases. The length of the CDR3 is 13 residues. Per the germline V gene, CDR1 is PRHDT and CDR2 is FYEKMQ (reference sequence). CDR3 DNA sequence: TGTGCCAGCAGCTTAGGCCGGGAACGTGGCTACACCTTC. Translation gives CASSLGRERGYTF. The full variable domain, with the rest looked up from reference TRBV13 and TRBJ1-2, is AAGVIQSPRHLIKEKRETATLKCYPIPRHDTVYWYQQGPGQDPQFLISFYEKMQSDKGSIPDRFSAQQFSDYHSELNMSSLELGDSALYFCASSLGRERGYTFGSGTRLTVV.

With respect to this clone: The sample carries other DNA sequences with the same CDR3. This chain uses TRBV5-1 with TRBJ2-7; a possible D gene is TRBD2 (7 bases). Germline-derived CDR1 and CDR2 are SGHRS and YFSETQ. V was cut by 4 bases and J by 3 bases, with 20 bases left in between. The CDR3 runs 16 residues. This chain's CDR3 is CASSPRRGGQFYEQYF. The CDR3 region has the DNA TGCGCCAGCAGCCCTAGGAGGGGGGGGCAGTTCTACGAGCAGTACTTC.

The chain couples TRBV4-3 to TRBJ1-4; D may be TRBD1 (5 bases). Germline values: CDR1 LGHNA, CDR2 YSLEER. Trimming stripped 0 bases from V and 6 bases from J, with 8 bases between. This CDR3 is built from 14 residues. As DNA, the CDR3 is TGCGCCAGCAGCCAAGAGGGGGGGGATGAAAAACTGTTTTTT. It codes for CASSQEGGDEKLFF.

The chain employs TRBV20-1 and TRBJ2-3; D call uncertain. The CDR3 length is 11 residues. Germline CDR1 is DFQATT and CDR2 is SNEGSKA (reference sequence). Trimming shortened V by 5 bases and J by 2 bases, and 5 bases separated the two germline ends. CDR3 amino acids: CSASLTDTQYF. In DNA form, the CDR3 reads TGCAGTGCTTCCCTCACAGATACGCAGTATTTT.

The chain couples TRBV11-1 to TRBJ1-1; no clear D gene. CDR1 is SGHAT, CDR2 FQDESV, per germline (reference sequence). V dropped 5 bases and J dropped 11 bases, with 15 bases sitting between them. The CDR3 contains 12 residues. In DNA form, the CDR3 reads TGTGCCAGCAGCCAAGACGCCCCGAGGGCTTTCTTT. Translating it yields CASSQDAPRAFF. The complete variable domain, with remaining parts taken from reference TRBV11-1 and TRBJ1-1, reads EAEVAQSPRYKITEKSQAVAFWCDPISGHATLYWYRQILGQGPELLVQFQDESVVDDSQLPKDRFSAERLKGVDSTLKIQPAELGDSAMYLCASSQDAPRAFFGQGTRLTVV.

The chain is built from TRBV20-1 and TRBJ1-3, with D hard to call. The germline V and J ends were trimmed by 5 bases and 4 bases, with 6 bases remaining between them. The CDR3 has 11 residues. Germline V gives CDR1 DFQATT, CDR2 SNEGSKA (reference sequence). CDR3 bases: TGCAGTGCTCCTAAGGGAAACACCATATATTTT. Protein sequence: CSAPKGNTIYF.

The J gene is TRBJ1-2, the V gene TRBV6-1; TRBD1 matches 7 bases. Trimming cost V 3 bases and J 4 bases; bases outside gene matches: 8. The CDR3 sequence is 15 residues long. The germline CDR1 and CDR2 sequences are MNHNS and SASEGT. The CDR3 coding sequence is TGTGCCAGCAGTGACAGGGGGAATGGGGCCTATGGCTACACCTTC. Its translation is CASSDRGNGAYGYTF.

This chain links TRBV12-5 with TRBJ1-2, with D tentatively TRBD1 (5 bases). Trimming removed 6 bases from V and 8 bases from J, with 16 bases in between. This CDR3 has 13 amino acids. Germline loops: CDR1 LGHNT, CDR2 FRNRAP. DNA for the CDR3: TGTGCTAGTGGCCCTAGGCAGGGAGGAGGCTACACCTTC. Translating gives CASGPRQGGGYTF.

V gene TRBV28 combines with J gene TRBJ2-7; unclear D gene. This CDR3 region has 13 residues. V lost 4 bases to trimming and J lost 4 bases, with 11 bases between them. CDR1 and CDR2 from the germline V gene are MDHEN and SYDVKM. CDR3 sequence reads: CASSSGPQYEQYV. The CDR3 DNA reads TGTGCCAGCAGTTCAGGTCCTCAATACGAGCAGTACGTC.

V and J are TRBV25-1 and TRBJ1-2; 7 bases match TRBD1. The CDR3 length is 11 residues. Germline V CDR1 and CDR2: MGHDK, SYGVNS. V lost 8 bases and J lost 6; bases outside the gene matches: 3. CDR3 residues: CASGRGDGYTF. In DNA form, the CDR3 reads TGTGCCAGCGGCAGGGGGGATGGCTACACCTTC.

This chain connects TRBV5-1 to TRBJ2-3, with 11 positions matching TRBD2. The CDR3 runs 15 residues. V trimming: 4 bases; J trimming: 4 bases; junction bases outside the gene matches: 5. In germline, CDR1 is SGHRS, CDR2 YFSETQ. CDR3 bases: TGCGCCAGCAGCAGCGGACTAGCGGGTCCAGATACGCAGTATTTT. Its translation is CASSSGLAGPDTQYF. Full variable domain (remainder filled in from reference TRBV5-1 and TRBJ2-3): KAGVTQTPRYLIKTRGQQVTLSCSPISGHRSVSWYQQTPGQGLQFLFEYFSETQRNKGNFPGRFSGRQFSNSRSEMNVSTLELGDSALYLCASSSGLAGPDTQYFGPGTRLTVL.

This chain joins TRBV4-3 and TRBJ2-3; 13 nucleotides match TRBD2. Germline V gene data show CDR1 as LGHNA and CDR2 as YSLEER. The V segment lost 1 base and the J segment 4 bases; nucleotides outside the gene matches: 11. The CDR3 covers 19 residues. CDR3 nucleotides: TGCGCCAGCAGCCAAGTCCAACCCGGACTAGCGGGAGCACCAGATACGCAGTATTTT. It specifies CASSQVQPGLAGAPDTQYF.

CDR3 sequence (DNA): TGTGCCAGCAGCCTCTTTGTTACGGGTGAAGCTTTCTTT. Encoded protein: CASSLFVTGEAFF. The genes are TRBV7-2 and TRBJ1-1, with no clear D. Germline-derived CDR1 and CDR2 are SGHTA and FQGNSA. Trimming removed 5 bases at V and 7 bases at J, with 14 bases between. The CDR3 extends over 13 amino acids.

The chain is built from TRBV19 and TRBJ2-1; 10 nucleotides line up with TRBD2. The V gene's germline CDR1 is LNHDA and CDR2 SQIVND (reference sequence). The V and J ends lost 1 base and 4 bases, in that order; junction bases with no gene match: 7. The CDR3 runs 17 residues. DNA for the CDR3: TGTGCCAGTAGTATAGGGACCTCACTAGCGGGATACAATGAGCAGTTCTTC. Translation gives CASSIGTSLAGYNEQFF.

The gene calls are TRBV29-1 and TRBJ1-4; a weak D match, TRBD1 (6 bases). Germline V gene sequence: CDR1 SQVTM, CDR2 ANQGSEA. The CDR3 length is 13 residues. V lost 6 bases and J lost 0, with 8 bases in between. Written as DNA, the CDR3 is TGCAGCGTAGGGGGAGCAACTAATGAAAAACTGTTTTTT. Translation gives CSVGGATNEKLFF.

The chain has TRBV19 and TRBJ2-2; TRBD2 matches 14 bases. Unmatched junction bases numbered 7, after V lost 6 bases and J lost 7 bases. The CDR3 sequence is 16 residues long. The germline CDR1 and CDR2 sequences are LNHDA and SQIVND (reference sequence). This chain's CDR3 is CASRAGTSGSVGELFF. In nucleotides, the CDR3 is TGTGCCAGTAGGGCCGGGACTAGCGGGAGCGTCGGGGAGCTGTTTTTT.

J is TRBJ2-1 and V is TRBV7-2; 10 bases fit TRBD2. The CDR3 is 16 residues long. The germline V gene has CDR1 SGHTA and CDR2 FQGNSA. V was pared by 0 bases and J by 7 bases, with 6 bases of the junction left unmatched. The chain's CDR3 is CASSLAAIAGGNEQFF. CDR3 nucleotides: TGTGCCAGCAGCTTAGCGGCAATAGCGGGAGGTAATGAGCAGTTCTTC.

This chain links TRBV29-1 with TRBJ2-1, with D maybe TRBD2 (6 bases). Germline V lookup: CDR1 SQVTM, CDR2 ANQGSEA. V dropped 8 bases and J dropped 0 bases, with 17 bases sitting between them. The CDR3 has 15 residues. The CDR3 protein is CSSSSDTSSYNEQFF. The CDR3 DNA follows: TGCAGCTCATCTAGCGATACGAGCTCCTACAATGAGCAGTTCTTC.

The chain recombines TRBV18 with TRBJ2-7; weak D call: TRBD2 (6 bases). V was trimmed by 6 bases and J by 3 bases, leaving 18 bases between them. CDR1 is KGHSH, CDR2 LQKENI, per germline. The CDR3 covers 15 residues. The CDR3 loop reads CASSPGSRYGYEQYF. For the CDR3, the DNA is TGTGCCAGCTCTCCCGGGAGCCGGTACGGCTACGAGCAGTACTTC.

The rearrangement uses TRBV5-4 and TRBJ2-7; tentatively, D is TRBD2 (5 bases). The CDR3 extends over 15 amino acids. The germline CDR1 and CDR2 sequences are SGHNT and YYREEE (reference sequence). V was shortened by 4 bases and J by 1 base, with 15 bases between the two germline ends. The CDR3 DNA is TGTGCCAGCAGCCTTACCGCCCGAGGGTCCTACGAGCAGTACTTC. Translated: CASSLTARGSYEQYF.

The CDR3 region has the DNA TGTGCCAGCTCACCCGACAGGGGCAATCAGCCCCAGCATTTT. This gives the protein CASSPDRGNQPQHF. The J gene is TRBJ1-5, the V gene TRBV18; 7 bases are a match to TRBD1. The CDR3 has 14 amino acids. Trimming took 3 bases from V and 2 from J; bases not matched to a gene: 1. From germline, CDR1 is KGHSH and CDR2 LQKENI.

CDR3 loop: CASSLGLAGVPNTGELFF. CDR3 DNA sequence: TGTGCCAGCAGCCTGGGACTAGCGGGAGTGCCGAACACCGGGGAGCTGTTTTTT. The chain couples TRBV7-9 to TRBJ2-2, with 14 bases that match TRBD2. CDR1 is SEHNR, CDR2 FQNEAQ, per germline (reference sequence). With 5 bases clipped from V and 0 bases from J, the junction kept 5 bases outside the gene matches. The CDR3 is made up of 18 amino acids.

Here the CDR3 reads CASSLGQGLIYEQYF. The CDR3 DNA follows: TGTGCCAGCAGCTTAGGGCAGGGGTTGATCTACGAGCAGTACTTC. This chain connects TRBV7-9 to TRBJ2-7; D might be TRBD1 (6 bases). The CDR3 loop spans 15 amino acids. Looked up from germline, CDR1 is SEHNR and CDR2 is FQNEAQ (reference sequence). The V gene lost 1 base and the J gene lost 3 bases, with 13 bases spanning the gap.